The clone carrying this T cell receptor (beta chain) was seen a handful of times. Its antigen is unidentified. Germline V gives CDR1 GTSNPN, CDR2 SVGIG (reference sequence). The CDR3 runs to 15 residues. V was shortened by 2 bases and J by 0 bases, with 11 bases between the two germline ends. The data are from a study of response to subunit inactivated influenza vaccine. Regarding the study as a whole: Researchers suggested that each seasonal influenza vaccination recruits few new T cells.

MiXCR, applied by TCRdb to the RT-PCR reads, yields one record per CDR3 protein. The table records hundreds of thousands of distinct CDR3 sequences, under 9% of them present only once. The material was PBMCs from blood, obtained 23 months after vaccination. This TCR derives from a man aged 45-69 years who received an inactivated influenza vaccine. The chain has TRBV30 and TRBJ2-1; D ambiguous. Written as DNA, the CDR3 is TGTGCCTGGAGTCCGACCCCGAGCTCCTACAATGAGCAGTTCTTC. Amino acids: CAWSPTPSSYNEQFF.